One sample yielded the 26 T cell receptor beta chains listed below, sequenced in a study of beta chain features in type 1 diabetes. No antigen is known for these receptors. The study reverse transcribed the entire isolated RNA, so it sequenced expressed TCRB transcripts. Assay: immunoSEQ multiplex PCR; the TCRdb copy retains only in-frame clones and omits some. This sample yields about 240,000 clones, of which 11% to 15% are seen a single time; about 0.02% belongs to the top ten. Regarding the study as a whole: Shorter TCRB CDR3s, moderately but significantly so, marked every one of the four CD4+ subsets in Type 1 diabetes patients.

The sample taken for sequencing was naive CD4+ T cells from blood. These receptors were obtained from a man aged 25-40 years with type 1 diabetes.

Here the CDR3 reads CASKGGSTNTGELFF. CDR3 DNA sequence: TGTGCCAGCAAGGGCGGGAGCACGAACACCGGGGAGCTGTTTTTT. The chain uses TRBV2 and TRBJ2-2; 7 positions agree with TRBD2. This CDR3 spans 15 amino acids. The V gene end was trimmed by 7 bases and the J gene end by 0 bases; junction bases not matched to a gene: 5. Germline V gives CDR1 SNHLY, CDR2 FYNNEI.

The chain carries TRBV4-2 and TRBJ1-2; D remains ambiguous. Germline values: CDR1 LGHNA, CDR2 YNFKEQ. The V and J ends lost 5 bases and 4 bases respectively, with 20 bases between them. The length of the CDR3 is 16 residues. The chain's CDR3 is CASSTDDGEKLYGYTF. CDR3 DNA sequence: TGTGCCAGCAGCACTGACGACGGGGAAAAGCTCTATGGCTACACCTTC.

The chain recombines TRBV29-1 with TRBJ1-4; the D is unclear. The CDR3 is made up of 16 amino acids. V lost 6 bases and J 8 bases, leaving 25 bases between the germline ends. The germline gives CDR1 SQVTM, CDR2 ANQGSEA. CDR3 nucleotides: TGCAGCGTGTCTATCTTCCGGGATATTATCGGGGAAAAACTGTTTTTT. Encoded protein: CSVSIFRDIIGEKLFF.

The gene calls are TRBV29-1 and TRBJ1-3; maybe TRBD1 (6 bases). The CDR3 contains 14 residues. The V and J ends lost 7 bases and 0 bases respectively, with 13 bases between them. Germline loops: CDR1 SQVTM, CDR2 ANQGSEA. CDR3 sequence: CSAADSLSGNTIYF. CDR3 DNA: TGCAGCGCCGCGGACAGCCTCTCTGGAAACACCATATATTTT.

The V call is TRBV5-1, the J call TRBJ2-5; maybe TRBD2 (6 bases). The CDR3 covers 14 residues. Trimming stripped 3 bases from V and 3 bases from J, with 12 bases between. Germline assignment: CDR1 SGHRS and CDR2 YFSETQ. The CDR3 DNA follows: TGCGCCAGCAGCTCCGGGTGGACTAAAGAGACCCAGTACTTC. It codes for CASSSGWTKETQYF.

This clone was seen a handful of times. The V and J genes are TRBV4-1 and TRBJ1-5, with 9 bases matching TRBD1. V was clipped by 1 base and J by 5 bases; unmatched bases: 3. Germline CDR1 is MGHRA and CDR2 is YSYEKL. The CDR3 spans 15 residues. The CDR3: CASSQADRGDQPQHF. DNA for the CDR3: TGCGCCAGCAGCCAAGCTGACAGGGGGGATCAGCCCCAGCATTTT.

This clone was observed a few times. The chain carries TRBV30 and TRBJ2-1; TRBD2 agrees at 12 bases. V dropped 0 bases and J dropped 6; count of bases not matched to a gene: 3. The CDR3 has 15 residues. Per germline, CDR1 GTSNPN and CDR2 SVGIG (reference sequence). CDR3 coding DNA: TGTGCCTGGAGTGTACAGGGACTAGCGGGCAATGAGCAGTTCTTC. Its protein is CAWSVQGLAGNEQFF.

This clone turned up a few times. V is TRBV29-1 and J is TRBJ2-3; 8 nucleotides align to TRBD1. V was pared by 6 bases and J by 0 bases, with 8 bases of the junction left unmatched. The CDR3 consists of 15 residues. CDR1 and CDR2 (germline): SQVTM, ANQGSEA. The CDR3 DNA reads as TGCAGCGTCCGGACTCAGGGGGCTAGCACAGATACGCAGTATTTT. Its translation is CSVRTQGASTDTQYF.

The rearrangement uses TRBV5-1 and TRBJ2-6; 8 nucleotides agree with TRBD2. Germline V CDR1 and CDR2: SGHRS, YFSETQ. Unmatched junction bases numbered 6, after V lost 4 bases and J lost 0 bases. The CDR3 loop spans 17 amino acids. The CDR3 region is CASSQGLVPSGANVLTF. CDR3 coding DNA: TGCGCCAGCAGCCAGGGACTAGTTCCCTCTGGGGCCAACGTCCTGACTTTC.

This clone was observed a single time. The chain carries TRBV25-1 and TRBJ1-5, with TRBD1 as a possible D gene (6 bases). The length of the CDR3 is 14 residues. V lost 4 bases and J lost 6, with 13 bases in between. Germline CDR1 and CDR2: MGHDK and SYGVNS. The CDR3 nucleotides read TGTGCCAGCAGTGGCCCTCCAGGGGCTCAGCCCCAGCATTTT. The encoded protein is CASSGPPGAQPQHF.

The chain links TRBV7-2 to TRBJ2-3; 14 positions match TRBD2. This CDR3 has 17 residues. CDR1 and CDR2 from the germline V gene are SGHTA and FQGNSA. Losses at the gene ends were 5 bases for V and 3 bases for J; bases not matched to a gene: 7. The CDR3 DNA reads as TGTGCCAGCAGCACCGAGAGACTAGCGGGAGGGACAGATACGCAGTATTTT. Protein: CASSTERLAGGTDTQYF.

This clone was counted between two and nine times. The rearrangement uses TRBV2 and TRBJ1-5, with 8 bases lining up with TRBD1. CDR1 and CDR2 (germline): SNHLY, FYNNEI. This CDR3 has 13 residues. Unmatched junction bases numbered 5, after V lost 4 bases and J lost 9 bases. The CDR3: CASSGGQELPQHF. CDR3 nucleotides: TGTGCCAGCAGTGGGGGACAGGAGCTGCCCCAGCATTTT. The full variable domain, its missing parts supplied by reference TRBV2 and TRBJ1-5, is EPEVTQTPSHQVTQMGQEVILRCVPISNHLYFYWYRQILGQKVEFLVSFYNNEISEKSEIFDDQFSVERPDGSNFTLKIRSTKLEDSAMYFCASSGGQELPQHFGDGTRLSIL.

V gene TRBV4-2 combines with J gene TRBJ1-1; 12 bases map to TRBD1. CDR1 LGHNA and CDR2 YNFKEQ come from the germline V gene. The CDR3 totals 17 residues. Trimming cost V 3 bases and J 6 bases; bases outside gene matches: 11. The CDR3 DNA sequence: TGTGCCAGCAGCCAGCCGGGACAGGGGGCCACGGGCGCTGAAGCTTTCTTT. It encodes CASSQPGQGATGAEAFF.

The chain has TRBV7-2 and TRBJ2-7; the D gene is possibly TRBD2 (5 bases). The V gene's germline CDR1 is SGHTA and CDR2 FQGNSA. This CDR3 is built from 13 residues. The V and J ends lost 2 bases and 5 bases respectively, with 10 bases between them. CDR3 nucleotides: TGTGCCAGCAGCTTACCGGGGATTAACGAGCAGTACTTC. This gives the protein CASSLPGINEQYF.

This clone occurred many times. V usage is TRBV4-1 and J usage is TRBJ2-5; possibly TRBD1 for D (5 bases). CDR1 is MGHRA and CDR2 is YSYEKL in the germline V gene. Between the trimmed V and J ends, which lost 2 bases and 4 bases, there was a span of 8 bases. This CDR3 has 13 amino acids. The DNA of the CDR3 is TGCGCCAGCAGCCAAACAGGCTTAGAGACCCAGTACTTC. This codes for CASSQTGLETQYF.

V usage is TRBV18 and J usage is TRBJ2-5, with D possibly being TRBD1 (5 bases). Germline V gene data show CDR1 as KGHSH and CDR2 as LQKENI. The CDR3 length is 16 residues. The ends were cut back, 1 base at V and 3 bases at J, with 15 bases in the middle. Here the CDR3 DNA reads TGTGCCAGCTCACCACGTGGCAGGGAAGGGAAAGAGACCCAGTACTTC. Residues: CASSPRGREGKETQYF.

This clone was detected only a few times. The genes are TRBV5-1 and TRBJ2-1; 9 bases agree with TRBD2. Germline-derived CDR1 and CDR2 are SGHRS and YFSETQ. The CDR3 has 14 amino acids. V gave up 0 bases and J gave up 7 bases; unmatched junction bases: 2. The CDR3 reads CASSLVSGSNEQFF. In DNA, the CDR3 is TGCGCCAGCAGCTTGGTTAGCGGGAGTAATGAGCAGTTCTTC.

There are a few counts of this clone. The junction and the germline gene differ at one end; a read error may be behind it. J is TRBJ1-2 and V is TRBV19, with D possibly being TRBD1 (6 bases). This CDR3 region has 9 residues. CDR1 is LNHDA and CDR2 is SQIVND in the germline V gene (reference sequence). CDR3 coding DNA: TGTGCCCGGCCCAGGGGTAGACCCTTC. This encodes CARPRGRPF.

J is TRBJ2-6 and V is TRBV11-2; D gene ambiguous. Germline-derived CDR1 and CDR2 are SGHAT and FQNNGV. The CDR3 totals 14 residues. The V gene lost 4 bases and the J gene lost 0 bases, with 4 bases spanning the gap. The CDR3 bases are TGTGCCAGCAGCTCAAACTCTGGGGCCAACGTCCTGACTTTC. Translation: CASSSNSGANVLTF.

The table lists this clone with a few counts. V and J are TRBV2 and TRBJ1-4, with D unresolved. V lost 7 bases to trimming and J lost 3 bases, with 6 bases between them. The CDR3 spans 12 residues. CDR1 is SNHLY, CDR2 FYNNEI, per germline. The CDR3 region has the DNA TGTGCCAGCAAACGAGCTAATGAAAAACTGTTTTTT. Amino acids: CASKRANEKLFF. Together with reference TRBV2 and TRBJ1-4, the CDR3 gives the full variable domain: EPEVTQTPSHQVTQMGQEVILRCVPISNHLYFYWYRQILGQKVEFLVSFYNNEISEKSEIFDDQFSVERPDGSNFTLKIRSTKLEDSAMYFCASKRANEKLFFGSGTQLSVL.

This chain joins TRBV6-5 and TRBJ2-7, with D possibly TRBD2 on 5 matching bases. The CDR3 is 13 amino acids. The V end was cut by 6 bases, the J end by 9 bases, with 18 bases between. Germline CDR1 reads MNHEY; CDR2 reads SVGAGI. CDR3 residues: CASRGLAREGQYF. CDR3 nucleotides: TGTGCCAGCAGAGGACTGGCACGAGAGGGGCAGTACTTC.

This clone was recorded a few times. The genes are TRBV9 and TRBJ2-4, with TRBD2 matching over 7 bases. This CDR3 has 17 amino acids. J lost 3 bases, V lost 4 bases, and 13 bases had no gene match. From germline, CDR1 is SGDLS and CDR2 YYNGEE. CDR3 sequence reads: CASSPWAGVEVKNIQYF. The DNA of the CDR3 is TGTGCCAGCAGCCCTTGGGCGGGGGTCGAAGTCAAAAACATTCAGTACTTC.

This rearrangement joins TRBV19 to TRBJ2-3; 9 nucleotides align to TRBD2. V was clipped by 5 bases and J by 5 bases; unmatched bases: 8. Germline V CDR1 and CDR2: LNHDA, SQIVND (reference sequence). The CDR3 contains 15 residues. CDR3 sequence: CASSSIAGVVDTQYF. For the CDR3, the DNA is TGTGCCAGTAGTTCGATAGCGGGAGTCGTAGATACGCAGTATTTT.

The CDR3 DNA is TGTGCCAGCAGTGACTCAGGAGGGTACGGCTACACCTTC. Amino acid sequence: CASSDSGGYGYTF. This chain joins TRBV6-4 and TRBJ1-2; D unresolved. This CDR3 has 13 amino acids. The V end lost 0 bases, the J end lost 8 bases, and 10 bases lay between the germline ends. Germline-derived CDR1 and CDR2 are MRHNA and SNTAGT.

The chain recombines TRBV19 with TRBJ1-1, with TRBD1 as a possible D gene (5 bases). The germline V gene has CDR1 LNHDA and CDR2 SQIVND (reference sequence). There are 14 residues in the CDR3. The ends were cut back, 8 bases at V and 4 bases at J, with 17 bases in the middle. The chain's CDR3 is CASHSRGGRTEAFF. The CDR3 DNA reads TGTGCCAGTCATTCCCGGGGGGGACGCACTGAAGCTTTCTTT. Complete variable domain (other parts from reference TRBV19 and TRBJ1-1): DGGITQSPKYLFRKEGQNVTLSCEQNLNHDAMYWYRQDPGQGLRLIYYSQIVNDFQKGDIAEGYSVSREKKESFPLTVTSAQKNPTAFYLCASHSRGGRTEAFFGQGTRLTVV.

Remarks on this clone: Other DNA sequences in this specimen translate into the identical CDR3. This chain links TRBV5-1 with TRBJ2-2; maybe TRBD2 (6 bases). The CDR3 length is 15 residues. The germline V gene encodes CDR1 SGHRS and CDR2 YFSETQ. Between the trimmed V and J ends, which lost 1 base and 0 bases, there was a span of 7 bases. CDR3 residues: CASSLLAANTGELFF. The CDR3 DNA sequence: TGCGCCAGCAGCTTGTTAGCGGCGAACACCGGGGAGCTGTTTTTT.